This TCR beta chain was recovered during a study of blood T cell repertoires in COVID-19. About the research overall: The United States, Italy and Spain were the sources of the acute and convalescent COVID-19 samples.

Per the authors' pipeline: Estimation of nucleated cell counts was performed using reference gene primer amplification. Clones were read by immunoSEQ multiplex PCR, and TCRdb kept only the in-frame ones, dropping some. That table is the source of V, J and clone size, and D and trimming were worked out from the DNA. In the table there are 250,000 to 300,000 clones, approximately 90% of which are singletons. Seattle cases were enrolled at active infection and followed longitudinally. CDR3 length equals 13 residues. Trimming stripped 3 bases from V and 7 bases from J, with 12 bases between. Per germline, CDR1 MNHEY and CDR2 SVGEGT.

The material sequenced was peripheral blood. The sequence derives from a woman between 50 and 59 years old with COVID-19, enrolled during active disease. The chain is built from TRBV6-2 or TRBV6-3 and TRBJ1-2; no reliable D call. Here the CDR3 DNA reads TGTGCCAGCAGTTATCAACTCGGAGTTGGCTACACCTTC. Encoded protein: CASSYQLGVGYTF.